This TCR beta chain originates from a study of cytomegalovirus exposure and HLA in healthy donors. Some clones are missing from TCRdb's copy, which holds only in-frame ones; the method was immunoSEQ multiplex PCR. The data contain some 150,000 clones, 94% of them seen just once; the ten biggest clones take up 1.5% to 2%. This CDR3 has 16 amino acids. Germline loops: CDR1 SGHTA, CDR2 FQGNSA. V was pared by 3 bases and J by 5 bases, with 16 bases between. A word on this clone: Its antigen is still unknown.

Broader study findings: Clusters of TCRs from the first cohort tended to co-occur in the approximately 120 validation repertoires (as a later analysis found).

The TCR was taken from a man between 18 and 35 years old in good health and CMV-seropositive. The specimen sequenced was PBMCs. The J gene is TRBJ1-4, the V gene TRBV7-2, with D possibly TRBD1 on 6 matching bases. This CDR3 is CASSFGVGQPNEKLFF. The CDR3, as DNA: TGTGCCAGCAGCTTTGGGGTCGGACAGCCGAATGAAAAACTGTTTTTT.